Included here is one T cell receptor beta chain sequence, with context. Its antigen remains unknown. Germline V gene lookup returns CDR1 SGHAT and CDR2 FQNNGV. V was clipped by 1 base and J by 1 base, with 10 bases between them. The CDR3 has 15 residues. This specimen comes from a study of a mutant IDH1 vaccine in newly diagnosed glioma. Turning to the study itself: Beginning 4-6 weeks after radiotherapy alone, or with temozolomide cycles, vaccination took place. Patients arrived already treated with radiotherapy, temozolomide, or both, most having had both. Study-wide results and limits: Pseudoprogression seemed unlinked to shifts in top peripheral T cell clonotypes.

The time point here: week 47, end of study. The study gave 300 ug of mutant IDH1 20-mer peptide per vaccine dose, with topical imiquimod. Each of the donors came in with new WHO grade 3 or 4 astrocytomas that were IDH1-mutant and ATRX-lost. The table came from immunoSEQ multiplex PCR; TCRdb's copy has only in-frame clones and leaves some out. The sample holds fewer than 85,000 clones; approximately 78% are singletons and the top ten take around 5%. This rearrangement joins TRBV11-2 to TRBJ1-1, with D possibly TRBD1 on 6 matching bases. This TCR came from a man aged 40-49 years with glioma. The sequencing here drew on PBMCs, taken from a glioma patient whose treatment included an IDH1 peptide vaccine. The CDR3 protein is CASSLVGGRNTEAFF. The DNA of the CDR3 is TGTGCCAGCAGCTTAGTTGGGGGCAGGAACACTGAAGCTTTCTTT.